Included here is one T cell receptor (beta chain) sequence, with context. Germline V lookup: CDR1 SGDLS, CDR2 YYNGEE. The ends lost 3 bases at V and 6 bases at J; junction bases unmatched: 3. The CDR3 consists of 13 residues. Data came from immunoSEQ multiplex PCR; TCRdb stores just in-frame clones and leaves some out. In the table there are about 180,000 clones, roughly 85% of which are singletons. All enrollees were roughly 18 to 90 years old and from around 25 US areas. Cohorts were determined from participant-reported clinical history. The data were taken from a study of blood T cell repertoires in COVID-19. Study as a whole: Researchers got acute and convalescent COVID-19 samples from the United States, Italy and Spain. PBMCs, B-cell-depleted T cells, or T cells were the source of the cDNA or gDNA that made up the material.

The receptor's source is a man aged 40-55 years who had recovered from COVID-19. Sequencing input: PBMCs or T cells enriched from blood (not recorded which). The chain combines TRBV9 with TRBJ1-2, with TRBD1 identical over 9 bases. The CDR3 sequence: CASSEGQGHGYTF. The CDR3 DNA sequence: TGTGCCAGCAGCGAGGGACAGGGCCATGGCTACACCTTC.